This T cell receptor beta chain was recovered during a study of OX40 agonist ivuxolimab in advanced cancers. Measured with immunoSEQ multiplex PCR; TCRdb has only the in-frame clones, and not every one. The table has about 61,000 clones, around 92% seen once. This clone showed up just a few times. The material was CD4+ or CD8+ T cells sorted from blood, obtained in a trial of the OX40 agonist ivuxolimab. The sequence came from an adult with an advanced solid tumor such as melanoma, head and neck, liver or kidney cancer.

CDR3 protein: CASSQYGSSGGAPDTQYF. CDR3 DNA sequence: TGCGCCAGCAGCCAATACGGGTCTAGCGGGGGGGCACCAGATACGCAGTATTTT. The V gene is TRBV4-3, the J gene TRBJ2-3, with 12 positions matching TRBD2. Germline-derived CDR1 and CDR2 are LGHNA and YSLEER. The CDR3 extends over 18 amino acids. Unmatched junction bases numbered 10, after V lost 2 bases and J lost 4 bases.